The sequence of this T cell receptor (beta chain) was determined in a study of patients and donors after allogeneic stem cell transplantation. TCRdb re-called the RT-PCR reads with MiXCR, one entry per CDR3 protein. Here the sample spans roughly 960,000 distinct CDR3 sequences, under 20% being singletons. J lost 4 bases, V lost 7 bases, and 8 bases had no gene match. Per the germline V gene, CDR1 is LNHDA and CDR2 is SQIVND (reference sequence). This CDR3 contains 14 residues. The chain links TRBV19 to TRBJ2-7, with TRBD1 matching over 9 bases. The source material was blood, either unsorted or a sorted T cell fraction (not recorded which). The receptor was isolated from a human donor who was either an allogeneic HSCT recipient or a stem cell or donor lymphocyte infusion donor (not recorded which). It is not recorded whose cells these are; they may come from a transplant donor. CDR3 nucleotides: TGTGCCAGTACCGCGGGACAGGGAAGGTACGAGCAGTACTTC. As protein: CASTAGQGRYEQYF.